This T cell receptor beta chain originates from a study of T cell changes during pregnancy in multiple sclerosis. The data were produced by immunoSEQ multiplex PCR, yet TCRdb's version contains in-frame clones alone and is incomplete. The repertoire holds some 64,000 clones, with 80% to 95% as singletons. This clone was recorded only once. Germline-derived CDR1 and CDR2 are MNHEY and SVGAGI. CDR3 length: 15 amino acids. V was cut by 0 bases and J by 10 bases, with 18 bases left in between. The clonotype originates from a female donor with multiple sclerosis, enrolled in a pregnancy study. Sample: peripheral blood, taken in the first trimester of pregnancy. This chain connects TRBV6-5 to TRBJ1-1, with unresolved D. Here the CDR3 DNA reads TGTGCCAGCAGTTACTCCCCTATCGCGGGTATCACAGCTTTCTTT. It yields the protein CASSYSPIAGITAFF.